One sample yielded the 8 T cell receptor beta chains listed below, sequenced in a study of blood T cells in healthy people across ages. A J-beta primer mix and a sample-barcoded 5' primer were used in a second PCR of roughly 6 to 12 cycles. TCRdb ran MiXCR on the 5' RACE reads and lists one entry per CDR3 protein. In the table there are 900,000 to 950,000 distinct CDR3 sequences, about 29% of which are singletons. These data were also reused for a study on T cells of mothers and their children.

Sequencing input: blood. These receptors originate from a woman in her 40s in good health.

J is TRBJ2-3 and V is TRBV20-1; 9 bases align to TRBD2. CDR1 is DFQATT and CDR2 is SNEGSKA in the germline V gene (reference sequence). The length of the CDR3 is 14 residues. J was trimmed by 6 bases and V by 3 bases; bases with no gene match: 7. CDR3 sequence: CSASQSGGRDTQYF. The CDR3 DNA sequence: TGCAGTGCTAGTCAGAGCGGGGGGAGGGATACGCAGTATTTT.

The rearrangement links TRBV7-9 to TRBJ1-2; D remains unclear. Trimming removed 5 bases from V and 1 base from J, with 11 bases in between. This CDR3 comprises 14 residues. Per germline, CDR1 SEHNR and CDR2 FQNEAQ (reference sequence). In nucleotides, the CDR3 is TGTGCCAGCAGCCCAAGTGCTGTTAACTATGGCTACACCTTC. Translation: CASSPSAVNYGYTF.

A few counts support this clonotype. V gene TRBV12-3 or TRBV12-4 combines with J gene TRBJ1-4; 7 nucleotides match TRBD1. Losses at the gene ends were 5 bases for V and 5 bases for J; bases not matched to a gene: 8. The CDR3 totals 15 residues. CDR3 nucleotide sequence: TGTGCCAGCAGTCCGACCGGGACAGCGAATGAAAAACTGTTTTTT. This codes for CASSPTGTANEKLFF.

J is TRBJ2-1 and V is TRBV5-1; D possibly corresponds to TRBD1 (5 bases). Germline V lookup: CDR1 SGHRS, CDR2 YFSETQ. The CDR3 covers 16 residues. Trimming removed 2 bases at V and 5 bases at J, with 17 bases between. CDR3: CASSFVIGRVDNEQFF. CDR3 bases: TGCGCCAGCAGCTTTGTCATAGGCAGGGTGGACAATGAGCAGTTCTTC.

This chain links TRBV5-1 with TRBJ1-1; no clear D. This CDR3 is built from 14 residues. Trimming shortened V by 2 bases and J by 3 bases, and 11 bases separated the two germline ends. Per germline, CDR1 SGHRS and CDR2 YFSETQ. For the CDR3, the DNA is TGCGCCAGCAGCTTTAGCGGTTTTGACACTGAAGCTTTCTTT. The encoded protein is CASSFSGFDTEAFF.

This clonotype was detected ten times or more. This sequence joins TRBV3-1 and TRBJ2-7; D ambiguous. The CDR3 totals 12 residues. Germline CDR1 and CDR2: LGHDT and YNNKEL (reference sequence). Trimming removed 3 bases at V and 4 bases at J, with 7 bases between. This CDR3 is CASSHRSYEQYF. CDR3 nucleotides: TGTGCCAGCAGCCACAGGTCTTACGAGCAGTACTTC.

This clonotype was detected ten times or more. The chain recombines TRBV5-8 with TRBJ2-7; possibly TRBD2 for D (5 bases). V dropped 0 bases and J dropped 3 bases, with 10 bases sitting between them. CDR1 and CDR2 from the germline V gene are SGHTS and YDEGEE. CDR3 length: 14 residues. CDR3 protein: CASSLGRGDYEQYF. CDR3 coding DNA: TGTGCCAGCAGCTTGGGACGGGGTGACTACGAGCAGTACTTC. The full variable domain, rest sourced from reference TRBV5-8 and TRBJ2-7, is EAGVTQSPTHLIKTRGQQATLRCSPISGHTSVYWYQQALGLGLQFLLWYDEGEERNRGNFPPRFSGRQFPNYSSELNVNALELEDSALYLCASSLGRGDYEQYFGPGTRLTVT.

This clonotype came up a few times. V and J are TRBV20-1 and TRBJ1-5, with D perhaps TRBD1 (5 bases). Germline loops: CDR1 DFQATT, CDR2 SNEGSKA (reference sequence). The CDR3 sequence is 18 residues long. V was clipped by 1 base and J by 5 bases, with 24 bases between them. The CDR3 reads CSARVYRDLDSFDQPQHF. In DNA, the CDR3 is TGCAGTGCTAGAGTATACCGGGACCTCGACTCCTTTGATCAGCCCCAGCATTTT.